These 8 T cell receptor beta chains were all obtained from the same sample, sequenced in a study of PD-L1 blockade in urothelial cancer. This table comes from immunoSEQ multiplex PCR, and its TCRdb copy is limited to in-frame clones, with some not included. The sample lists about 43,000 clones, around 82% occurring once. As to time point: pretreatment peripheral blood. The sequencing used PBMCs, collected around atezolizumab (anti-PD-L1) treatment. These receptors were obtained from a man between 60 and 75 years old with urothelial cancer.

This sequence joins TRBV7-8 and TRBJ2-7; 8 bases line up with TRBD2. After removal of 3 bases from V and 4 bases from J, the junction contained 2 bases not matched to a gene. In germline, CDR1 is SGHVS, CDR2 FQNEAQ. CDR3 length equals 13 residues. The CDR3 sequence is CASSFGGGYEQYF. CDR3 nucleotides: TGTGCCAGCAGCTTCGGGGGGGGTTACGAGCAGTACTTC. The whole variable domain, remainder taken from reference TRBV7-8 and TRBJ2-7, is GAGVSQSPRYKVAKRGQDVALRCDPISGHVSLFWYQQALGQGPEFLTYFQNEAQLDKSGLPSDRFFAERPEGSVSTLKIQRTQQEDSAVYLCASSFGGGYEQYFGPGTRLTVT.

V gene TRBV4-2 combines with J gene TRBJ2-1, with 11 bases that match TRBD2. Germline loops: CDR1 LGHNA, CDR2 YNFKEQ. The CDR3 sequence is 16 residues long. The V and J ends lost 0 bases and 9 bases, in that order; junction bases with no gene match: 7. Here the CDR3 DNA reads TGTGCCAGCAGCCAAGAAAGGCTAGCGGGAGGCGCTGAGCAGTTCTTC. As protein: CASSQERLAGGAEQFF.

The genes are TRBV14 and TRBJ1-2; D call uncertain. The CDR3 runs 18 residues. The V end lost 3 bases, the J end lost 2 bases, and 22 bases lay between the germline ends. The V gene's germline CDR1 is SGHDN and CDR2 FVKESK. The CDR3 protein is CASSQDGPTRWANYGYTF. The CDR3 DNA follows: TGTGCCAGCAGCCAGGATGGCCCGACCCGGTGGGCCAACTATGGCTACACCTTC. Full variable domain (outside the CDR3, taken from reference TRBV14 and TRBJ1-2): EAGVTQFPSHSVIEKGQTVTLRCDPISGHDNLYWYRRVMGKEIKFLLHFVKESKQDESGMPNNRFLAERTGGTYSTLKVQPAELEDSGVYFCASSQDGPTRWANYGYTFGSGTRLTVV.

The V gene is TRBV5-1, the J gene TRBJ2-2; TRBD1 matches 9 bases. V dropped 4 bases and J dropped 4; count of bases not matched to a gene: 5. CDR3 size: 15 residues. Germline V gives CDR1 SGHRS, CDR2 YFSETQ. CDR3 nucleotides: TGCGCCAGCAGCCGAACAGGGGGCGTCACCGGGGAGCTGTTTTTT. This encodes CASSRTGGVTGELFF.

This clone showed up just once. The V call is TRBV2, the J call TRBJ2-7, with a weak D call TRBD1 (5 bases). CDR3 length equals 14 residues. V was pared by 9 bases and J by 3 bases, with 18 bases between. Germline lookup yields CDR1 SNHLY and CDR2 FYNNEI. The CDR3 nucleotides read TGTGCCAGTAACCCTCAGGGTAAATTCTACGAGCAGTACTTC. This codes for CASNPQGKFYEQYF.

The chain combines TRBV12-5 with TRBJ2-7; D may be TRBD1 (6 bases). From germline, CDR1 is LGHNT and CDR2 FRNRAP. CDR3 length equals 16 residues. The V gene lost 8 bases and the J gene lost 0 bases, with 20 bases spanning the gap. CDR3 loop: CASRSTGTSPSYEQYF. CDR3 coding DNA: TGTGCTAGTAGAAGCACCGGGACATCCCCCTCCTACGAGCAGTACTTC.

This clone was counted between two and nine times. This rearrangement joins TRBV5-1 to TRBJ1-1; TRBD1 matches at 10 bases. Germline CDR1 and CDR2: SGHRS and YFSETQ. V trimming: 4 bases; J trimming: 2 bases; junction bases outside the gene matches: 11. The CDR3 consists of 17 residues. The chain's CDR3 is CASSPGQGRGGNTEAFF. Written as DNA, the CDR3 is TGCGCCAGCAGCCCGGGACAGGGGCGCGGGGGAAACACTGAAGCTTTCTTT.

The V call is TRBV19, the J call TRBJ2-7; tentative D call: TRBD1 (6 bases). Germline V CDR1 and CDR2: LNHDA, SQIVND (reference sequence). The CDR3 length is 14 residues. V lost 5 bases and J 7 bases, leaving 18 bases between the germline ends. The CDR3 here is CASSVDRSGGEQYF. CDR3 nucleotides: TGTGCCAGTAGTGTCGACAGGTCTGGGGGAGAGCAGTACTTC.